This passage covers 5 T cell receptor beta chains from one sample sequenced in a study of T cells in Graves' hyperthyroidism and ophthalmopathy (dated by TCRdb to between 2018 and 2020). Library prep was done by multiplex PCR. Reads for this sample came from an Illumina HiSeq 2000. Amplification of TCR beta CDR3 regions was carried out from RNA transcripts. A first-round RT-PCR of the TCR CDR3 used the HTBI primer set with the Qiagen OneStep RT-PCR kit. TCRdb trimmed public reads at Q25 via fastp, called clones via MiXCR and kept in-frame beta chains. Here each entry gathers all rows of one CDR3 protein and keeps the most common genes and DNA. The sample has approximately 510,000 distinct CDR3 sequences on record, around 20% of them singletons. The ten largest clones represent about 30% of the sample. The material sequenced was blood. Every receptor here comes from a young man with Graves' hyperthyroidism.

This clonotype was counted many times. The V call is TRBV5-1, the J call TRBJ1-6, with no clear D. The CDR3 length is 15 residues. Trimming shortened V by 1 base and J by 7 bases, and 12 bases separated the two germline ends. Germline V gives CDR1 SGHRS, CDR2 YFSETQ. The CDR3 region has the DNA TGCGCCAGCAGCTTGATTGTGGCAGACAATTCACCCCTCCACTTT. This codes for CASSLIVADNSPLHF.

This clonotype was found many times. The rearrangement links TRBV28 to TRBJ1-1, with D maybe TRBD1 (5 bases). Trimming took 4 bases from V and 0 from J, leaving 12 bases between them. Germline V gene lookup returns CDR1 MDHEN and CDR2 SYDVKM. The CDR3 runs 15 residues. In nucleotides, the CDR3 is TGTGCCAGCAGTTCGACAGCCCCCTTGAACACTGAAGCTTTCTTT. Its protein is CASSSTAPLNTEAFF.

This clonotype was found many times. The V and J genes are TRBV6-5 and TRBJ1-1; D remains unclear. Trimming removed 2 bases from V and 1 base from J, with 5 bases in between. This CDR3 contains 13 residues. The germline CDR1 and CDR2 sequences are MNHEY and SVGAGI. The CDR3 DNA reads TGTGCCAGCAGTTACATACAGAACACTGAAGCTTTCTTT. Protein product: CASSYIQNTEAFF.

This clonotype was counted ten times or more. The genes are TRBV6-1 and TRBJ2-7; no definite D call. Trimming pared 2 bases from V and 1 base from J, leaving 9 bases between. The CDR3 spans 14 residues. From germline, CDR1 is MNHNS and CDR2 SASEGT. For the CDR3, the DNA is TGTGCCAGCAGTGAATCGGTAGGGTCCTACGAGCAGTACTTC. Its translation: CASSESVGSYEQYF.

Many counts were recorded for this clonotype. This rearrangement joins TRBV28 to TRBJ1-3; D not resolved. Deletions cut 2 bases from V and 2 bases from J, with 7 bases between. The CDR3 is made up of 14 amino acids. The germline gives CDR1 MDHEN, CDR2 SYDVKM. The CDR3 sequence is CASSLVGTGNTIYF. The CDR3 DNA follows: TGTGCCAGCAGTTTAGTGGGCACTGGAAACACCATATATTTT.